Detailed here is one T cell receptor beta chain. The target antigen is unknown. This sample stems from a study of OX40 agonist ivuxolimab in advanced cancers. About the research overall: From 23 to 79 years was the age range, with a mean of around 57 years, and around 80% were male. Study results and caveats: At 0.1 to 3.0 mg/kg, clonal expansion of CD4+ and CD8+ blood T cells had occurred by week 6.

Germline V gives CDR1 SGHAT, CDR2 FQNNGV. There are 17 residues in the CDR3. J was trimmed by 1 base and V by 4 bases; bases with no gene match: 11. Data came from immunoSEQ multiplex PCR; TCRdb stores just in-frame clones and leaves some out. The sample has 48,000 or so clones, 90% to 95% seen once. V usage is TRBV11-2 and J usage is TRBJ2-7, with 9 nucleotides matching TRBD2. The receptor was isolated from an adult with an advanced solid tumor such as melanoma, head and neck, liver or kidney cancer. Here the sequenced sample was CD4+ or CD8+ T cells sorted from blood, taken in a trial of the OX40 agonist ivuxolimab. The CDR3 sequence is CASSSTTPSGNSYEQYF. CDR3 DNA: TGTGCCAGCAGCTCGACGACCCCTAGCGGGAATTCCTACGAGCAGTACTTC.